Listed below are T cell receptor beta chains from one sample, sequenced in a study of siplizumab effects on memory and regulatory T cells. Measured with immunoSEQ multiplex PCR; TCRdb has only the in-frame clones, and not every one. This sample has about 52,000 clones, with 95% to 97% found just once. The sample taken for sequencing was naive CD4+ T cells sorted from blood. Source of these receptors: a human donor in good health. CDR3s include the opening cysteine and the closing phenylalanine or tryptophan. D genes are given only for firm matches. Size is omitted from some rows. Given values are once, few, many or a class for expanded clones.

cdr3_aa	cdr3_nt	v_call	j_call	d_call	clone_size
CASGLPTGRRADTQYF	TGTGCTAGTGGTTTGCCGACGGGGCGGAGGGCAGATACGCAGTATTTT	TRBV12-5	TRBJ2-3	.	.
CASRQRTYNEQFF	TGTGCCAGCAGACAACGAACCTACAATGAGCAGTTCTTC	TRBV6-5	TRBJ2-1	.	.
CASSQGGGQETQYF	TGTGCCAGCAGTCAGGGGGGAGGCCAAGAGACCCAGTACTTC	TRBV6-1	TRBJ2-5	.	.
CAISDPAGLGHNEQFF	TGTGCCATCAGTGATCCGGCAGGTCTCGGACACAATGAGCAGTTCTTC	TRBV10-3	TRBJ2-1	.	.
CASSHPGLETQYF	TGTGCCAGCAGCCACCCGGGGCTAGAGACCCAGTACTTC	TRBV7-8	TRBJ2-5	.	.
CAWSVGVNTEAFF	TGTGCCTGGAGTGTAGGGGTGAACACTGAAGCTTTCTTT	TRBV30	TRBJ1-1	.	.
CASSLSQGATYEQYF	TGTGCCAGCAGTTTATCGCAGGGAGCGACCTACGAGCAGTACTTC	TRBV27	TRBJ2-7	.	once
CASSPGQGRGYTF	TGTGCCAGCAGCCCTGGACAGGGTCGAGGCTACACCTTC	TRBV7-1	TRBJ1-2	TRBD1	.
CASSLYMGGRETQYF	TGTGCCAGCTCACTCTACATGGGGGGGAGAGAGACCCAGTACTTC	TRBV18	TRBJ2-5	TRBD2	.
CASSLPPGTSGTHSYNEQFF	TGTGCCAGCAGCTTACCCCCCGGGACTAGCGGGACCCACTCCTACAATGAGCAGTTCTTC	TRBV7-6	TRBJ2-1	TRBD2	once
CASSPSLSGANVLTF	TGTGCCAGTAGTCCCAGCCTCTCTGGGGCCAACGTCCTGACTTTC	TRBV19	TRBJ2-6	.	.
CASSLGGTSTDTQYF	TGTGCCAGCAGCTTGGGCGGAACTAGCACAGATACGCAGTATTTT	TRBV7-2	TRBJ2-3	.	.
CAWSATWGTGAETQYF	TGTGCCTGGAGTGCAACGTGGGGGACAGGGGCAGAGACCCAGTACTTC	TRBV30	TRBJ2-5	TRBD1	.
CASSQDMRGDYEQYF	TGTGCCAGCAGCCAAGATATGAGGGGGGACTACGAGCAGTACTTC	TRBV5-4	TRBJ2-7	.	.
CASSYSRGTYEQYF	TGTGCCAGCAGTTACTCTCGCGGTACCTACGAGCAGTACTTC	TRBV6-5	TRBJ2-7	.	.
CASSTTSGGYEQYF	TGTGCCAGTAGTACGACTAGCGGGGGATACGAGCAGTACTTC	TRBV19	TRBJ2-7	TRBD2	once
CASSPGLAGAGETQYF	TGTGCCAGCTCACCGGGACTAGCGGGAGCTGGGGAGACCCAGTACTTC	TRBV18	TRBJ2-5	TRBD2	.
CSVLQRTSGNYEQYF	TGCAGCGTTCTACAGCGGACTAGCGGGAACTACGAGCAGTACTTC	TRBV29-1	TRBJ2-7	TRBD2	.
CSAESGNYGYTF	TGCAGCGCCGAATCAGGGAACTATGGCTACACCTTC	TRBV29-1	TRBJ1-2	.	.
CASSPGLAGGSSYEQYF	TGTGCCAGCAGCCCTGGACTAGCGGGGGGTAGCTCCTACGAGCAGTACTTC	TRBV5-4	TRBJ2-7	TRBD2	.
CASSRSGSTDTQYF	TGTGCCAGCAGCCGTAGCGGAAGCACAGATACGCAGTATTTT	TRBV4-2	TRBJ2-3	.	.
CASSLLGQGLYNEQFF	TGTGCCAGCAGCTTATTAGGACAGGGACTCTACAATGAGCAGTTCTTC	TRBV7-2	TRBJ2-1	TRBD1	.
CASTSIWGGDSYEQYF	TGTGCCAGCACCTCTATTTGGGGAGGGGACTCCTACGAGCAGTACTTC	TRBV5-5	TRBJ2-7	TRBD2	.
CAWSRWGGDTQYF	TGTGCCTGGAGTCGCTGGGGGGGAGATACGCAGTATTTT	TRBV30	TRBJ2-3	TRBD2	.
CASSQPGRMINGYTF	TGTGCCAGCAGCCAACCGGGACGGATGATTAATGGCTACACCTTC	TRBV7-9	TRBJ1-2	.	.
CASSPDRSYGYTF	TGTGCCAGCTCACCTGACAGGAGCTATGGCTACACCTTC	TRBV18	TRBJ1-2	.	.
CASSLNRANTEAFF	TGTGCCAGCAGCCTGAACAGGGCGAACACTGAAGCTTTCTTT	TRBV5-4	TRBJ1-1	.	.
CSADRAETQYF	TGCAGTGCTGATAGGGCGGAGACCCAGTACTTC	TRBV20-1	TRBJ2-5	.	.
CAWATGDTYNSPLHF	TGTGCCTGGGCAACAGGGGACACCTATAATTCACCCCTCCACTTT	TRBV30	TRBJ1-6	TRBD1	.
CASSYPDRGIQPQHF	TGTGCCAGCAGTTACCCGGACAGGGGTATTCAGCCCCAGCATTTT	TRBV6-6	TRBJ1-5	TRBD1	.
CASSPPRGGRRAEAFF	TGTGCCAGCAGCCCACCCCGGGGCGGGAGACGGGCTGAAGCTTTCTTT	TRBV9	TRBJ1-1	.	.
CASSLGSGGGETQYF	TGTGCCAGCAGCTTAGGGTCAGGGGGCGGCGAGACCCAGTACTTC	TRBV7-9	TRBJ2-5	TRBD1	.
CASSPTGTGGETQYF	TGTGCCAGCAGCCCGACCGGGACAGGAGGGGAGACCCAGTACTTC	TRBV7-2	TRBJ2-5	TRBD1	.
CASSFGTGIYEQYF	TGTGCCAGCAGCTTTGGGACAGGGATATACGAGCAGTACTTC	TRBV5-4	TRBJ2-7	TRBD1	.
CASSLVDGSYEQYF	TGTGCCAGCAGCTTAGTTGACGGCTCCTACGAGCAGTACTTC	TRBV7-6	TRBJ2-7	.	.
CASSPPGLAGGIGELFF	TGTGCCAGCTCACCCCCGGGACTAGCGGGAGGAATCGGGGAGCTGTTTTTT	TRBV18	TRBJ2-2	TRBD2	.
CASSLVAGRYNEQFF	TGTGCCAGCAGCTTAGTTGCGGGGAGGTACAATGAGCAGTTCTTC	TRBV7-2	TRBJ2-1	.	once
CASSVGRLPDNEQFF	TGCGCCAGCAGCGTGGGGCGCCTCCCCGACAATGAGCAGTTCTTC	TRBV23-1	TRBJ2-1	.	.
CASSDRLNTGELFF	TGTGCCAGCAGCGACAGGTTGAACACCGGGGAGCTGTTTTTT	TRBV9	TRBJ2-2	.	.
CAWSVGSVPGELFF	TGTGCCTGGAGTGTAGGCAGTGTTCCCGGGGAGCTGTTTTTT	TRBV30	TRBJ2-2	.	.
CASSFQTGGIPEAFF	TGTGCCAGCAGCTTCCAGACAGGGGGTATCCCTGAAGCTTTCTTT	TRBV5-4	TRBJ1-1	TRBD1	once
CASSLLGGWARQSEQYF	TGTGCCAGTAGCCTCCTTGGCGGGTGGGCCAGACAGTCCGAGCAGTACTTC	TRBV19	TRBJ2-7	.	once
CASSEARWAVQETQYF	TGTGCCAGCAGTGAAGCGAGGTGGGCAGTCCAAGAGACCCAGTACTTC	TRBV6-1	TRBJ2-5	.	.
CASSPTSGRASGNEQFF	TGTGCCAGCAGCCCAACTAGCGGGAGGGCCTCGGGGAATGAGCAGTTCTTC	TRBV11-3	TRBJ2-1	TRBD2	once